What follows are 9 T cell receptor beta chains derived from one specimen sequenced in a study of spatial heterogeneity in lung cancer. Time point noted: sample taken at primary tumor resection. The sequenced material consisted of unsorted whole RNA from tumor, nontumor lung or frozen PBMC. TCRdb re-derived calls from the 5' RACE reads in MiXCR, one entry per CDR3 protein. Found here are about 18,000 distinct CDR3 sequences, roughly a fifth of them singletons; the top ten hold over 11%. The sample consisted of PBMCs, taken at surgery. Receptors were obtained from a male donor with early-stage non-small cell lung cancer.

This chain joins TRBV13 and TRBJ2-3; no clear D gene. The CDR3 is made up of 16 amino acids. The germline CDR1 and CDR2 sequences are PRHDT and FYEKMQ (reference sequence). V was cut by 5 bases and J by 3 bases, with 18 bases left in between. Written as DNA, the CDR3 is TGTGCCAGCAGCCGTGTCGGGCACCCGAGGACAGATACGCAGTATTTT. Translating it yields CASSRVGHPRTDTQYF. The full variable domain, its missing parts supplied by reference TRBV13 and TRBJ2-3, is AAGVIQSPRHLIKEKRETATLKCYPIPRHDTVYWYQQGPGQDPQFLISFYEKMQSDKGSIPDRFSAQQFSDYHSELNMSSLELGDSALYFCASSRVGHPRTDTQYFGPGTRLTVL.

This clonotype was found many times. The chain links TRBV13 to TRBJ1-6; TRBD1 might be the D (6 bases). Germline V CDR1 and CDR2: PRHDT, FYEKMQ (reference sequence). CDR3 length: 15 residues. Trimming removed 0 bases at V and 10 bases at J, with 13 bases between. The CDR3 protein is CASSLGSGAPSPLHF. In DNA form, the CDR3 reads TGTGCCAGCAGCTTAGGATCAGGGGCCCCATCACCCCTCCACTTT.

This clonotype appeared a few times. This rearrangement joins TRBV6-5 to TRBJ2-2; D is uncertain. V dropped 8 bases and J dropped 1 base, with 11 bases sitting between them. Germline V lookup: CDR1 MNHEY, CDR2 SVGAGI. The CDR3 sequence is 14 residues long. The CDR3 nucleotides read TGTGCCAGCTGGGCTGGGATGAACACCGGGGAGCTGTTTTTT. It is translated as CASWAGMNTGELFF.

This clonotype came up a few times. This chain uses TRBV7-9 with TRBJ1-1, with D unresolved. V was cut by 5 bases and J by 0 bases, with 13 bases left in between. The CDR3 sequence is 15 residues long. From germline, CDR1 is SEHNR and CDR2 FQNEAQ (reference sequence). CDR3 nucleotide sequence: TGTGCCAGCAGCGAAGGGAGCCAGTTGAACACTGAAGCTTTCTTT. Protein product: CASSEGSQLNTEAFF.

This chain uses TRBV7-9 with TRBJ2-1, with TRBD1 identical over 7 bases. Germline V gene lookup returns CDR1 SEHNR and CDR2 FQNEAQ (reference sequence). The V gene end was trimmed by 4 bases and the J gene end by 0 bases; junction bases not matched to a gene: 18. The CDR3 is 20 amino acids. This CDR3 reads CASSSQTGKPSVGSYNEQFF. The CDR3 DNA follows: TGTGCCAGCAGCTCCCAGACAGGGAAGCCGTCGGTCGGCTCCTACAATGAGCAGTTCTTC.

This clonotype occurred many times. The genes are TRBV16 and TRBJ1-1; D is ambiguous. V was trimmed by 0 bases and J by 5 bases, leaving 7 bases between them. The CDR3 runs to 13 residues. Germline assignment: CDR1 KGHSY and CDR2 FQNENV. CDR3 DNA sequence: TGTGCCAGCAGCCAATCGGCCCAGACTGAAGCTTTCTTT. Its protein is CASSQSAQTEAFF.

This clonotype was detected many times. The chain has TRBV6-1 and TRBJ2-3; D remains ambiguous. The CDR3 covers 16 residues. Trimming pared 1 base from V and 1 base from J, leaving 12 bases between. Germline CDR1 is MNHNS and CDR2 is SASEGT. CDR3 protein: CASSEEWGFRTDTQYF. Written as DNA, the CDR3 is TGTGCCAGCAGTGAAGAATGGGGTTTTCGCACAGATACGCAGTATTTT.

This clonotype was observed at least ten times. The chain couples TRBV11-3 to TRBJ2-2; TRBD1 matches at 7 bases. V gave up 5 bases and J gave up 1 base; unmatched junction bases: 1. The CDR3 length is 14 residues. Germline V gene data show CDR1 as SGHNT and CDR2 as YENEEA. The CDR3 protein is CASSRTGNTGELFF. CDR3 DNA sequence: TGTGCCAGCAGCCGGACAGGGAACACCGGGGAGCTGTTTTTT.

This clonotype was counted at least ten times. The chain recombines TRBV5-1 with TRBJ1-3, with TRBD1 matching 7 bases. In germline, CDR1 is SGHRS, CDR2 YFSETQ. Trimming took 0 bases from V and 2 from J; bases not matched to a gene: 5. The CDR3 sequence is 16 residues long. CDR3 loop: CASSLAEGAPGNTIYF. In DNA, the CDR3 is TGCGCCAGCAGCTTGGCCGAGGGGGCGCCTGGAAACACCATATATTTT. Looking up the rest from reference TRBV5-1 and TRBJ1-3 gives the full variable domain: KAGVTQTPRYLIKTRGQQVTLSCSPISGHRSVSWYQQTPGQGLQFLFEYFSETQRNKGNFPGRFSGRQFSNSRSEMNVSTLELGDSALYLCASSLAEGAPGNTIYFGEGSWLTVV.